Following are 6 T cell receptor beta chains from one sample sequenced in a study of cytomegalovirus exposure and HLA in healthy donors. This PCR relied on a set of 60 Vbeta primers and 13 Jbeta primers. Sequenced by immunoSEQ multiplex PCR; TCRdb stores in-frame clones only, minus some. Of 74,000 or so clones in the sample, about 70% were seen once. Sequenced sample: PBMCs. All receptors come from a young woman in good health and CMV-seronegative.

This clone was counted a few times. Here the CDR3 reads CASTYGGADTEAFF. The CDR3 region has the DNA TGTGCCAGCACCTACGGCGGAGCGGACACTGAAGCTTTCTTT. This chain connects TRBV6-6 to TRBJ1-1, with D unresolved. This CDR3 region has 14 residues. Trimming left V 7 bases short and J 3 bases short, with 15 bases between. CDR1 and CDR2 from the germline V gene are MNHNY and SVGAGI (reference sequence).

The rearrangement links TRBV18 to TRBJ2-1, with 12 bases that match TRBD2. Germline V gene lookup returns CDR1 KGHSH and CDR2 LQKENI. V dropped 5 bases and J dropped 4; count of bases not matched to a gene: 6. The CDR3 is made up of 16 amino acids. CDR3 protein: CASSSPSGGAYNEQFF. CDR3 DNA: TGTGCCAGCTCATCTCCTAGCGGGGGGGCGTACAATGAGCAGTTCTTC.

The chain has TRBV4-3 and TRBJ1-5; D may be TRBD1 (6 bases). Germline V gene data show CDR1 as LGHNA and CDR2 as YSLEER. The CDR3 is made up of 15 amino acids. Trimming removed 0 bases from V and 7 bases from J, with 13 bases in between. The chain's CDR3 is CASSQEGGPGQPQHF. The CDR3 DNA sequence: TGCGCCAGCAGCCAAGAGGGGGGGCCCGGGCAGCCCCAGCATTTT.

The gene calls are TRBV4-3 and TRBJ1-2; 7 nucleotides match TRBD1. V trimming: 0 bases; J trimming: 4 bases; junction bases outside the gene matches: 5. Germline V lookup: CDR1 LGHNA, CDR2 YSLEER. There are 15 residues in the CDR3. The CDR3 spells CASSQDGAGGYGYTF. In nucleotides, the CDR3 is TGCGCCAGCAGCCAAGATGGAGCAGGGGGCTATGGCTACACCTTC.

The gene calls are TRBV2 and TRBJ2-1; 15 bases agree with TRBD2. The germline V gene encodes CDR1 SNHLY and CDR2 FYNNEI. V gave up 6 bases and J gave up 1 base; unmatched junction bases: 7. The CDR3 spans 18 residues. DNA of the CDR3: TGTGCCAGCAGGGGGACTAGCGGGGGGCATCGGTCCTACAATGAGCAGTTCTTC. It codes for CASRGTSGGHRSYNEQFF.

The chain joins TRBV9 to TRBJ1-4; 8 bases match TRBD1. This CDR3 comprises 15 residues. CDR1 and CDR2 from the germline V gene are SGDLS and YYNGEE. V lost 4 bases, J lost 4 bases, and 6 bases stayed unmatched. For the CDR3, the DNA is TGTGCCAGCAGCTCCAGGGGGCCCGGTAATGAAAAACTGTTTTTT. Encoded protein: CASSSRGPGNEKLFF.